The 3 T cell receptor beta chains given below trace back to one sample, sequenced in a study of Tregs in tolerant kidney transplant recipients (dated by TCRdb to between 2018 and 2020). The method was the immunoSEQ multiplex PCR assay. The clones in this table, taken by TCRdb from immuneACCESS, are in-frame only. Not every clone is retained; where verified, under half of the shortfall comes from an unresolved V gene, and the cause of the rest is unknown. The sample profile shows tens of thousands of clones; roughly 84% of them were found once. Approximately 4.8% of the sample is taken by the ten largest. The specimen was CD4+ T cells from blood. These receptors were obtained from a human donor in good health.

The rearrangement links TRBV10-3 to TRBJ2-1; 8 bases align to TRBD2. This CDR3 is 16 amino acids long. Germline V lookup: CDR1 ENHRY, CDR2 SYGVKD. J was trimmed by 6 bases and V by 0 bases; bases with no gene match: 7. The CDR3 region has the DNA TGTGCCATCAGTGAGTCGACCGGACTAGCCTTCAATGAGCAGTTCTTC. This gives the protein CAISESTGLAFNEQFF.

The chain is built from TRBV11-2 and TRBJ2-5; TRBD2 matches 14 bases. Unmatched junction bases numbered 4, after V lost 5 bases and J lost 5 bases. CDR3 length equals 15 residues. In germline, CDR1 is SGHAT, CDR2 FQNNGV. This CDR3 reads CASSQGTSGGETQYF. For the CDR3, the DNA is TGTGCCAGCAGCCAGGGGACTAGCGGGGGCGAGACCCAGTACTTC.

This CDR3 is CASSLLSSYPSTDTQYF. In nucleotides, the CDR3 is TGTGCCAGCAGCTTATTGAGCAGCTACCCTAGCACAGATACGCAGTATTTT. The chain has TRBV5-6 and TRBJ2-3; no reliable D call. Germline CDR1 reads SGHDT; CDR2 reads YYEEEE. The CDR3 loop spans 17 amino acids. Trimming shortened V by 2 bases and J by 0 bases, and 16 bases separated the two germline ends.